These 25 T cell receptor beta chains originate from one sample sequenced in a study of response to subunit inactivated influenza vaccine. A single record per CDR3 protein comes from TCRdb applying MiXCR to the RT-PCR reads. Of approximately 490,000 distinct CDR3 sequences in the sample, approximately 7.7% were seen once. Here the sequenced sample was PBMCs from blood, taken about 24 months after vaccination. The origin of the receptors is a man between 50 and 69 years old who received an inactivated influenza vaccine.

This clonotype appeared many times. The chain is built from TRBV5-1 and TRBJ1-4, with D perhaps TRBD1 (5 bases). This CDR3 is 14 amino acids long. Germline loops: CDR1 SGHRS, CDR2 YFSETQ. The V end was cut by 4 bases, the J end by 7 bases, with 14 bases between. The DNA of the CDR3 is TGCGCCAGCAGCCTAGGGCAGGGCGGTGAAAAACTGTTTTTT. Residues: CASSLGQGGEKLFF.

This sequence joins TRBV5-1 and TRBJ1-1, with 7 bases identical to TRBD1. Germline V gives CDR1 SGHRS, CDR2 YFSETQ. The CDR3 is 16 amino acids. With 1 base clipped from V and 8 bases from J, the junction kept 14 bases outside the gene matches. The CDR3 DNA reads TGCGCCAGCAGCTTGAGAGGTGCAGGGGGTGACGGAGAAGCTTTCTTT. Amino acids: CASSLRGAGGDGEAFF.

The V call is TRBV7-9, the J call TRBJ1-4, with a possible D match to TRBD1 (5 bases). Germline CDR1 reads SEHNR; CDR2 reads FQNEAQ (reference sequence). The CDR3 contains 15 residues. V gave up 5 bases and J gave up 6 bases, with 16 bases separating them. CDR3 sequence: CASSPRTEQDEKLFF. CDR3 DNA sequence: TGTGCCAGCAGCCCTCGGACGGAACAGGATGAAAAACTGTTTTTT.

The V gene is TRBV9, the J gene TRBJ1-2; D is undetermined. CDR3 length equals 13 residues. Germline CDR1 is SGDLS and CDR2 is YYNGEE. Trimming shortened V by 0 bases and J by 5 bases, and 8 bases separated the two germline ends. CDR3: CASSVGGGYGYTF. In DNA form, the CDR3 reads TGTGCCAGCAGCGTAGGCGGCGGTTATGGCTACACCTTC.

This clonotype was detected ten times or more. This rearrangement joins TRBV5-6 to TRBJ2-7; D possibly matches TRBD1 or TRBD2 (5 bases each). CDR3 length: 13 amino acids. Per germline, CDR1 SGHDT and CDR2 YYEEEE. Trimming took off 3 bases at V and 5 bases at J, with 12 bases between the two ends. The CDR3 DNA is TGTGCCAGCAGCTCCGGGACCCAGAACGAGCAGTACTTC. Translated, it gives CASSSGTQNEQYF.

The V call is TRBV6-2 or TRBV6-3, the J call TRBJ2-7, with 13 bases lining up with TRBD2. V was clipped by 10 bases and J by 4 bases; unmatched bases: 4. This CDR3 region has 13 residues. Germline V gives CDR1 MNHEY, CDR2 SVGEGT. The CDR3 DNA is TGTGCCACGGGACTAGCGGGGACGTACGAGCAGTACTTC. It yields the protein CATGLAGTYEQYF.

This clonotype was counted only a few times. The chain carries TRBV3-1 and TRBJ2-2; D remains unclear. CDR1 is LGHDT and CDR2 is YNNKEL in the germline V gene (reference sequence). V was clipped by 0 bases and J by 5 bases, with 13 bases between them. CDR3 length equals 16 residues. Written as DNA, the CDR3 is TGTGCCAGCAGCCAAGACGGGCCAGTCGAGACCGGGGAGCTGTTTTTT. Protein product: CASSQDGPVETGELFF.

This rearrangement joins TRBV12-3 or TRBV12-4 to TRBJ1-1; D remains unclear. This CDR3 has 13 amino acids. The germline V and J ends were trimmed by 6 bases and 6 bases, with 14 bases remaining between them. The CDR3: CASSQKAVSEAFF. The DNA of the CDR3 is TGTGCCAGCAGCCAAAAGGCAGTCTCTGAAGCTTTCTTT.

This chain links TRBV15 with TRBJ2-7; 7 bases map to TRBD2. With V trimmed by 3 bases and J by 2 bases, 7 bases remained unmatched. Germline loops: CDR1 LNHNV, CDR2 YYDKDF (reference sequence). This CDR3 has 15 amino acids. CDR3 region: CATSRATSATYEQYF. CDR3 DNA sequence: TGTGCCACCAGCAGGGCTACTAGCGCTACCTACGAGCAGTACTTC.

This clonotype appeared a few times. The rearrangement joins TRBV20-1 to TRBJ2-1; a possible D gene is TRBD1 (5 bases). This CDR3 is 15 amino acids long. Germline V lookup: CDR1 DFQATT, CDR2 SNEGSKA (reference sequence). V was shortened by 4 bases and J by 2 bases, with 15 bases between the two germline ends. This CDR3 is CSATLDSAPYNEQFF. Written as DNA, the CDR3 is TGCAGTGCTACCCTAGACAGCGCGCCCTACAATGAGCAGTTCTTC.

This clonotype was detected only a few times. The chain uses TRBV20-1 and TRBJ2-5; D remains ambiguous. The germline gives CDR1 DFQATT, CDR2 SNEGSKA (reference sequence). The CDR3 length is 14 residues. V lost 0 bases and J lost 0, with 8 bases in between. Here the CDR3 reads CSAREVGYQETQYF. CDR3 nucleotide sequence: TGCAGTGCTAGAGAGGTGGGATACCAAGAGACCCAGTACTTC.

This clonotype was seen only a few times. J is TRBJ2-5 and V is TRBV4-3; 8 bases match TRBD2. The ends lost 3 bases at V and 2 bases at J; junction bases unmatched: 2. Germline-derived CDR1 and CDR2 are LGHNA and YSLEER. CDR3 length: 14 amino acids. The CDR3: CASSQGLVQETQYF. DNA for the CDR3: TGCGCCAGCAGCCAGGGACTAGTTCAAGAGACCCAGTACTTC.

The chain has TRBV7-9 and TRBJ2-3, with 8 nucleotides matching TRBD1. CDR3 length: 15 amino acids. Germline CDR1 is SEHNR and CDR2 is FQNEAQ (reference sequence). V trimming: 3 bases; J trimming: 4 bases; junction bases outside the gene matches: 6. For the CDR3, the DNA is TGTGCCAGCAGCTTCGCCGGACAGGGCGCAGATACGCAGTATTTT. Protein product: CASSFAGQGADTQYF.

This clonotype was observed many times. The chain employs TRBV27 and TRBJ2-7; no definite D call. The germline gives CDR1 MNHEY, CDR2 SMNVEV (reference sequence). The CDR3 is 14 residues long. V gave up 3 bases and J gave up 0 bases, with 9 bases separating them. CDR3 amino acids: CASSFKAHSYEQYF. The CDR3 DNA is TGTGCCAGCAGTTTTAAAGCGCACTCCTACGAGCAGTACTTC.

A few counts support this clonotype. The chain employs TRBV6-1 and TRBJ2-3, with D possibly being TRBD1 (6 bases). The ends were cut back, 5 bases at V and 0 bases at J, with 18 bases in the middle. Per the germline V gene, CDR1 is MNHNS and CDR2 is SASEGT. This CDR3 has 17 residues. The CDR3 loop is CASSKETGTLSTDTQYF. The CDR3 DNA is TGTGCCAGCAGTAAAGAAACCGGGACACTTAGCACAGATACGCAGTATTTT.

The V call is TRBV28, the J call TRBJ2-1; D gene uncertain. This CDR3 spans 15 amino acids. The germline V gene encodes CDR1 MDHEN and CDR2 SYDVKM. With 3 bases removed from V and 1 base from J, the gap between germline ends came to 10 bases. The CDR3 is CASSLWTASYNEQFF. The CDR3 region has the DNA TGTGCCAGCAGTTTGTGGACGGCTTCCTACAATGAGCAGTTCTTC.

This clonotype was seen more than once but under ten times. The chain joins TRBV18 to TRBJ2-7; TRBD2 matches at 8 bases. V trimming: 6 bases; J trimming: 5 bases; junction bases outside the gene matches: 12. The CDR3 length is 15 residues. Looked up from germline, CDR1 is KGHSH and CDR2 is LQKENI. In nucleotides, the CDR3 is TGTGCCAGCTCCCGCGGGGGGCTACAAGGGAACGAGCAGTACTTC. Translating it yields CASSRGGLQGNEQYF.

This clonotype was counted at least ten times. The CDR3: CASSPDLLAGGPGELFF. Here the CDR3 DNA reads TGTGCCAGCAGCCCGGACCTACTAGCGGGAGGTCCAGGGGAGCTGTTTTTT. V is TRBV7-6 and J is TRBJ2-2; 12 bases line up with TRBD2. This CDR3 region has 17 residues. Trimming took 5 bases from V and 8 from J; bases not matched to a gene: 12. From germline, CDR1 is SGHVS and CDR2 FNYEAQ.

The sample holds many counts of this clonotype. The chain couples TRBV3-1 to TRBJ2-1, with TRBD2 matching 10 bases. This CDR3 is 16 amino acids long. Germline V gene data show CDR1 as LGHDT and CDR2 as YNNKEL (reference sequence). V dropped 4 bases and J dropped 4; count of bases not matched to a gene: 7. The CDR3 DNA is TGTGCCAGCAGCCCCCAGCGGGGGGGCCGATACAATGAGCAGTTCTTC. It yields the protein CASSPQRGGRYNEQFF.

This clonotype occurred a few times. The V and J genes are TRBV20-1 and TRBJ2-3, with D possibly being TRBD2 (5 bases). Germline-derived CDR1 and CDR2 are DFQATT and SNEGSKA (reference sequence). V lost 0 bases to trimming and J lost 6 bases, with 10 bases between them. This CDR3 has 13 residues. The CDR3 DNA sequence: TGCAGTGCTAGAGACAAAAGGGAGGATACGCAGTATTTT. Translating it yields CSARDKREDTQYF.

This clonotype came up a few times. The chain is built from TRBV4-2 and TRBJ2-4; TRBD1 is a possible D gene (6 bases). Trimming shortened V by 0 bases and J by 3 bases, and 15 bases separated the two germline ends. CDR3 length: 17 residues. Germline CDR1 and CDR2: LGHNA and YNFKEQ. CDR3 DNA sequence: TGTGCCAGCAGCCAAGATTCGTACAGGGCCCGCAAAAACATTCAGTACTTC. Encoded protein: CASSQDSYRARKNIQYF.

This clonotype was recorded a few times. The chain has TRBV20-1 and TRBJ2-7; TRBD2 matches 7 bases. The CDR3 is 12 amino acids. Germline V gene sequence: CDR1 DFQATT, CDR2 SNEGSKA (reference sequence). J was trimmed by 4 bases and V by 6 bases; bases with no gene match: 6. CDR3 nucleotide sequence: TGCAGTGCCGGGACTAACCTTTACGAGCAGTACTTC. This codes for CSAGTNLYEQYF.

This clonotype was seen many times. V and J are TRBV7-9 and TRBJ2-1, with D uncertain. V lost 5 bases and J lost 4, with 9 bases in between. This CDR3 comprises 13 residues. Germline V gives CDR1 SEHNR, CDR2 FQNEAQ (reference sequence). The CDR3 loop is CASSQDGYNEQFF. CDR3 bases: TGTGCCAGCAGCCAGGACGGTTACAATGAGCAGTTCTTC.

The V call is TRBV15, the J call TRBJ2-7; no firm D call. The CDR3 runs 12 residues. CDR1 is LNHNV, CDR2 YYDKDF, per germline (reference sequence). Between the trimmed V and J ends, which lost 4 bases and 3 bases, there was a span of 7 bases. CDR3 in amino acids: CATSKDNYEQYF. CDR3 in DNA: TGTGCCACCAGCAAAGACAACTACGAGCAGTACTTC.

In this sample, this clonotype turned up many times. One junction end disagrees with the germline gene, perhaps due to a read error. The V call is TRBV5-1, the J call TRBJ1-1; D is undetermined. The CDR3 length is 14 residues. Germline V CDR1 and CDR2: SGHRS, YFSETQ. CDR3 amino acids: CASSLEAGSYEAFF. The CDR3 bases are TGCGCCAGCAGCTTGGAGGCGGGTAGCTATGAAGCCTTCTTT.